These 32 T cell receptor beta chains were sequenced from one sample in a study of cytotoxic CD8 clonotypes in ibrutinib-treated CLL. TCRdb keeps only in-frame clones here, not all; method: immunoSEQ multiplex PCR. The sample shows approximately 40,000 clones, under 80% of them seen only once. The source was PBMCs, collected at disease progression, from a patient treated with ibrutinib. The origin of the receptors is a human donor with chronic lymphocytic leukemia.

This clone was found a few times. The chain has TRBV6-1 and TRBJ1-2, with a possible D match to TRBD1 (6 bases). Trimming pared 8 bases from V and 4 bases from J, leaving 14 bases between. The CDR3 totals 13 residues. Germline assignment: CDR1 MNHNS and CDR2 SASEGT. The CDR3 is CASSAGALYGYTF. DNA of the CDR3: TGTGCCAGCTCCGCGGGGGCGCTCTATGGCTACACCTTC.

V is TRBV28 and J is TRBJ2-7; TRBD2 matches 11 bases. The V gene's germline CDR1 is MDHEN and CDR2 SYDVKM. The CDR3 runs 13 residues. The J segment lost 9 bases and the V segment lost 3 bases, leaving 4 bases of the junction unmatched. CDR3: CASSLFSGGVQYF. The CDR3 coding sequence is TGTGCCAGCAGTTTGTTTAGCGGGGGGGTGCAGTACTTC.

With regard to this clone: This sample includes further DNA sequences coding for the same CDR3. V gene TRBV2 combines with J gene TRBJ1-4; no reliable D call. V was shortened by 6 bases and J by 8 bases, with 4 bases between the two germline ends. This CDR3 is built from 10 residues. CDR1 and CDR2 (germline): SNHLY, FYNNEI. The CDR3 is CASRVEKLFF. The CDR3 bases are TGTGCCAGCAGGGTCGAAAAACTGTTTTTT. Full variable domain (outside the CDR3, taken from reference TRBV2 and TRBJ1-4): EPEVTQTPSHQVTQMGQEVILRCVPISNHLYFYWYRQILGQKVEFLVSFYNNEISEKSEIFDDQFSVERPDGSNFTLKIRSTKLEDSAMYFCASRVEKLFFGSGTQLSVL.

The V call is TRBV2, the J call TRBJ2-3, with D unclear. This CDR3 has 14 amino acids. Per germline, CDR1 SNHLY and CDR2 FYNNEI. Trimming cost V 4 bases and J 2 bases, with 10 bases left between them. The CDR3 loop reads CASSGTDPTDTQYF. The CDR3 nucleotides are TGTGCCAGCAGTGGTACAGATCCCACAGATACGCAGTATTTT. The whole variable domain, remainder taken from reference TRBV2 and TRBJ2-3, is EPEVTQTPSHQVTQMGQEVILRCVPISNHLYFYWYRQILGQKVEFLVSFYNNEISEKSEIFDDQFSVERPDGSNFTLKIRSTKLEDSAMYFCASSGTDPTDTQYFGPGTRLTVL.

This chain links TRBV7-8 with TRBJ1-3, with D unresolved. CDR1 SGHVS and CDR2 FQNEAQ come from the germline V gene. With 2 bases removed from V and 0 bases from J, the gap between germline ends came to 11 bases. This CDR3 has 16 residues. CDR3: CASSLSTSSSGNTIYF. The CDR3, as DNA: TGTGCCAGCAGCTTAAGCACTTCTAGCTCTGGAAACACCATATATTTT.

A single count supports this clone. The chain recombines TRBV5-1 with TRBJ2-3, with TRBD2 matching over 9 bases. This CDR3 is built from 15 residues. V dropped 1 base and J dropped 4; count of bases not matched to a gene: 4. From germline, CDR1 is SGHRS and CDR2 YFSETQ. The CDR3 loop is CASSLIAGVADTQYF. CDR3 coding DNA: TGCGCCAGCAGCTTGATAGCGGGAGTGGCAGATACGCAGTATTTT.

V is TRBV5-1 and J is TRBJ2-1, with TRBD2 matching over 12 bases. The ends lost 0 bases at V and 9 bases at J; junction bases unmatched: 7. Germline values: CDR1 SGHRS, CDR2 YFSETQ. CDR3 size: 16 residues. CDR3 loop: CASSLGGLAGWVEQFF. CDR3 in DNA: TGCGCCAGCAGCTTGGGAGGACTAGCGGGATGGGTTGAGCAGTTCTTC.

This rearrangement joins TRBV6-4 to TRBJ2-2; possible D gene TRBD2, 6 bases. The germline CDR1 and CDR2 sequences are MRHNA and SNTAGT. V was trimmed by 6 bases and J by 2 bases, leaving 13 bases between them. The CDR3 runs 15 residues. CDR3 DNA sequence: TGTGCCAGCAGACCACCGGGGGTTAACACCGGGGAGCTGTTTTTT. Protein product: CASRPPGVNTGELFF.

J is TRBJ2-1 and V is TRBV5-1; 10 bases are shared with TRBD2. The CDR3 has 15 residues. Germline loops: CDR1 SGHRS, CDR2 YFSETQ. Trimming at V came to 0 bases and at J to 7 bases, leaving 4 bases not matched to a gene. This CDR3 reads CASSLGLAGANEQFF. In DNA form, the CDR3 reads TGCGCCAGCAGCTTGGGTCTAGCGGGAGCTAATGAGCAGTTCTTC.

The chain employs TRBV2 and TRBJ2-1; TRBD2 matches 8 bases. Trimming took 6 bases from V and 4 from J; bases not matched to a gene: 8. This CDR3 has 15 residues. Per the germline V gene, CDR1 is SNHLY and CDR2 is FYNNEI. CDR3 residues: CASRTGTRAYNEQFF. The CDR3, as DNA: TGTGCCAGCAGGACCGGGACTAGAGCTTACAATGAGCAGTTCTTC.

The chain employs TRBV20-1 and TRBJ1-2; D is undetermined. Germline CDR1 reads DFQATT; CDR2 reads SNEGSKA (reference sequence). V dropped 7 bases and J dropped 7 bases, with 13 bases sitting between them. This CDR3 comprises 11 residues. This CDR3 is CSGEGFGGYTF. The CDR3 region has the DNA TGCAGTGGTGAGGGCTTTGGTGGCTACACCTTC.

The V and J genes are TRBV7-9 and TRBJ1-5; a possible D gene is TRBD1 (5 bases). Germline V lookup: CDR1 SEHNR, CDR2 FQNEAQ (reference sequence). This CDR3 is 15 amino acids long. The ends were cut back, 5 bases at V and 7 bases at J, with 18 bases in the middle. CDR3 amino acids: CASSSSARVAQPQHF. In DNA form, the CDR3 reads TGTGCCAGCAGCAGCTCCGCCAGGGTAGCCCAGCCCCAGCATTTT.

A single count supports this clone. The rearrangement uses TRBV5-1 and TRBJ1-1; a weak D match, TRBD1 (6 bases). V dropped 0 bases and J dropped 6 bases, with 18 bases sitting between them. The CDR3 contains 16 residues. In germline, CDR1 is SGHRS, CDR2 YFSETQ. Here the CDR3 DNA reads TGCGCCAGCAGCTTGGCCCGTGCGGGACAAAACCCTGAAGCTTTCTTT. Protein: CASSLARAGQNPEAFF.

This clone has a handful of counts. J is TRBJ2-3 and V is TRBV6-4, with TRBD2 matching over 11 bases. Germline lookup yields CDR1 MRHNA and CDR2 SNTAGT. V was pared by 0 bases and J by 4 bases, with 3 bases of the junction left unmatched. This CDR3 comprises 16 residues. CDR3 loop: CASSDSVAGGADTQYF. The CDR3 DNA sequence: TGTGCCAGCAGTGACTCGGTAGCGGGAGGGGCAGATACGCAGTATTTT.

CDR3 sequence (DNA): TGTGCCAGCAGCGAATGGACAGCTAACAATGAGCAGTTCTTC. This translates into CASSEWTANNEQFF. The chain is built from TRBV7-8 and TRBJ2-1; D is possibly TRBD1 (6 bases). The V end lost 5 bases, the J end lost 5 bases, and 13 bases lay between the germline ends. Germline CDR1 and CDR2: SGHVS and FQNEAQ. The CDR3 spans 14 residues.

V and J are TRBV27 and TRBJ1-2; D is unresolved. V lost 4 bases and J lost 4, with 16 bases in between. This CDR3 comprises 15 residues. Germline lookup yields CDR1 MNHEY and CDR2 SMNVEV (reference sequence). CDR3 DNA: TGTGCCAGCAGTTACCAATCGGACGGAAGCTATGGCTACACCTTC. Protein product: CASSYQSDGSYGYTF.

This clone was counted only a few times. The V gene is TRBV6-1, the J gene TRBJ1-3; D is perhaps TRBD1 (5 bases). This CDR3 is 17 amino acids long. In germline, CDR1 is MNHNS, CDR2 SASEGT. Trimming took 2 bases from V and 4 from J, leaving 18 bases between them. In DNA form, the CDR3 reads TGTGCCAGCAGTGAACATGGGGGAGGACGTGGAGGAAACACCATATATTTT. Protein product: CASSEHGGGRGGNTIYF.

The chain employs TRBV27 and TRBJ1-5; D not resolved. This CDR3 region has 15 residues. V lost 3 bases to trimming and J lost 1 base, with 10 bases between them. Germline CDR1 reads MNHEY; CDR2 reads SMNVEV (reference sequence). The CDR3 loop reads CASSLTGWSNQPQHF. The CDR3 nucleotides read TGTGCCAGCAGTTTGACCGGCTGGAGCAATCAGCCCCAGCATTTT.

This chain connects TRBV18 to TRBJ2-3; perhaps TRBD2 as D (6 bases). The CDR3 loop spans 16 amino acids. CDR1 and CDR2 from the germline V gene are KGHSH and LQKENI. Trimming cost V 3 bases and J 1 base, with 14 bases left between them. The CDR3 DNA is TGTGCCAGCTCACCCCCGGGGGAAGGGGGCACAGATACGCAGTATTTT. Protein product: CASSPPGEGGTDTQYF.

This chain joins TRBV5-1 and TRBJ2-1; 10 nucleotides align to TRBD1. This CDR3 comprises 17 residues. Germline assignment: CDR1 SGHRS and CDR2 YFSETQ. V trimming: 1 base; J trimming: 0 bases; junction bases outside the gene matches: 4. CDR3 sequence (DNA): TGCGCCAGCAGCTTGCCTAGGACAGGGGGCTCCTACAATGAGCAGTTCTTC. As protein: CASSLPRTGGSYNEQFF.

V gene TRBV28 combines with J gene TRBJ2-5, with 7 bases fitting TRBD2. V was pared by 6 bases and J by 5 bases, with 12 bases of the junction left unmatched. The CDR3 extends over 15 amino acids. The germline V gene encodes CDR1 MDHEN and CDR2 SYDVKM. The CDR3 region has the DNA TGTGCCAGCAGCTCCCCTGGGAGGGCGGTGGAGACCCAGTACTTC. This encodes CASSSPGRAVETQYF.

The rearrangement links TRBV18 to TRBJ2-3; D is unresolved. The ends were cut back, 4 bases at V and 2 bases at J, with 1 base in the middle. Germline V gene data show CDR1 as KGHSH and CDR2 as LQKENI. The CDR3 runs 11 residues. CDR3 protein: CASSLTDTQYF. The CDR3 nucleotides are TGTGCCAGCTCACTCACAGATACGCAGTATTTT.

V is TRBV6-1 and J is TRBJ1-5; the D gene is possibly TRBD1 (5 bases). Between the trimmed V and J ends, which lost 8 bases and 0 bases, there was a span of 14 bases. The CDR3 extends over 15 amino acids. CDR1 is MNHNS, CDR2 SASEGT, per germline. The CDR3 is CASLTGQDSNQPQHF. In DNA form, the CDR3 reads TGTGCCAGCCTCACGGGGCAGGATAGCAATCAGCCCCAGCATTTT.

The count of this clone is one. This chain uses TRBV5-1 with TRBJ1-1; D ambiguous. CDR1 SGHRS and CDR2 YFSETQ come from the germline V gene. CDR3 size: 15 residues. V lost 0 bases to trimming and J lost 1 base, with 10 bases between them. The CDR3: CASSLEGRPNTEAFF. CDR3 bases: TGCGCCAGCAGCTTGGAAGGCAGGCCGAACACTGAAGCTTTCTTT.

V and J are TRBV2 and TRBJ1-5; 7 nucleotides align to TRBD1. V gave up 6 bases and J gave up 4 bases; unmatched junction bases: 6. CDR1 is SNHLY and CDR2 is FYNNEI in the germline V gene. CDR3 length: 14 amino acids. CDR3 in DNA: TGTGCCAGCAGGAGGGACAGCGGAAATCAGCCCCAGCATTTT. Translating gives CASRRDSGNQPQHF.

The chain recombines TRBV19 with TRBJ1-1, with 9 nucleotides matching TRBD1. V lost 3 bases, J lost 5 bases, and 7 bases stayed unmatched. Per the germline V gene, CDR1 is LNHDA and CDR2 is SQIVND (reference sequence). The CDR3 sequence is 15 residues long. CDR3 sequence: CASSIGNRGLTEAFF. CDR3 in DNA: TGTGCCAGTAGTATCGGAAACAGGGGGCTGACTGAAGCTTTCTTT.

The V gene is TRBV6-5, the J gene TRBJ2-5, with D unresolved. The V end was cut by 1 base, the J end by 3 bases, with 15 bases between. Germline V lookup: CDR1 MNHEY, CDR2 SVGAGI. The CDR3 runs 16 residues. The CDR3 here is CASSYWRLPSKETQYF. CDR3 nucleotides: TGTGCCAGCAGTTACTGGCGGCTCCCGAGCAAAGAGACCCAGTACTTC.

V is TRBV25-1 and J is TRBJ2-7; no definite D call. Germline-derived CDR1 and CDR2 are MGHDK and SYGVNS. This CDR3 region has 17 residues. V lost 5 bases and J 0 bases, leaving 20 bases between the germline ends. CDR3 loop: CASSSESWTELSYEQYF. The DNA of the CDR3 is TGTGCCAGCAGTTCTGAGAGTTGGACCGAACTCTCCTACGAGCAGTACTTC.

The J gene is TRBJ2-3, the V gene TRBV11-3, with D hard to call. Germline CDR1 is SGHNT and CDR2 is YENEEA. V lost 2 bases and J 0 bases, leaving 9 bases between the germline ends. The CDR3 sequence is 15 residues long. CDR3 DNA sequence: TGTGCCAGCAGCTTACTCCCCTCAAGCACAGATACGCAGTATTTT. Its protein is CASSLLPSSTDTQYF.

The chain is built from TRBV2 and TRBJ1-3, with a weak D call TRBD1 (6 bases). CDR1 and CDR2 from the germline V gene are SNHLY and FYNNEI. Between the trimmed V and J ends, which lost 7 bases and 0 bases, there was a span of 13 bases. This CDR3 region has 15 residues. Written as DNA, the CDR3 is TGTGCCAGCACAGGCGTGGACAGCTCTGGAAACACCATATATTTT. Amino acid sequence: CASTGVDSSGNTIYF.

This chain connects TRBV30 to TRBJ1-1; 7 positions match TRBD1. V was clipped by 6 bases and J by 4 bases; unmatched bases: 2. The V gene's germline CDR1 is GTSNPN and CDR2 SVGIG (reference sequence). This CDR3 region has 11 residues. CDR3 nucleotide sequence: TGTGCCTGTTCAGGGGGCACTGAAGCTTTCTTT. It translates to CACSGGTEAFF.

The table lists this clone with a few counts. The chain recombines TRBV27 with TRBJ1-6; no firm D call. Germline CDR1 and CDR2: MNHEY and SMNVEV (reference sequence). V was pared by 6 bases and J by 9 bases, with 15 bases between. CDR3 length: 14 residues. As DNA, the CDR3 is TGTGCCAGCAGGATGGGGTCTGCAGGTTCACCCCTCCACTTT. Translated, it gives CASRMGSAGSPLHF.